Detailed here is one TCR beta chain. Its antigen is still unknown. The data derive from a study of cytomegalovirus exposure and HLA in healthy donors. The J segment lost 0 bases and the V segment lost 5 bases, leaving 14 bases of the junction unmatched. CDR1 SEHNR and CDR2 FQNEAQ come from the germline V gene (reference sequence). This CDR3 region has 18 residues. 60 Vbeta and 13 Jbeta primers were used in PCR. TCRdb keeps only in-frame clones here, not all; method: immunoSEQ multiplex PCR. The sample has under 200,000 clones, about two thirds seen once. General study findings and limits: Later examination showed HLA-associated TCR beta chains had greater clonal expansion than equally common others. Analyzed later, association rates of TCRs varied across HLA loci, with DRB1 most and HLA-C fewest. Prior analysis indicated that the majority of TCR beta V segments exhibited productivity approximately 90% or approximately 30% of the time.

The receptor was isolated from a woman aged 18-30 years in good health and CMV-seropositive. Specimen: PBMCs. The chain is built from TRBV7-9 and TRBJ2-5; 8 nucleotides match TRBD2. DNA for the CDR3: TGTGCCAGCAGCCCCAGTGGAGCGGGGGAGGGATACCAAGAGACCCAGTACTTC. Amino acids: CASSPSGAGEGYQETQYF.